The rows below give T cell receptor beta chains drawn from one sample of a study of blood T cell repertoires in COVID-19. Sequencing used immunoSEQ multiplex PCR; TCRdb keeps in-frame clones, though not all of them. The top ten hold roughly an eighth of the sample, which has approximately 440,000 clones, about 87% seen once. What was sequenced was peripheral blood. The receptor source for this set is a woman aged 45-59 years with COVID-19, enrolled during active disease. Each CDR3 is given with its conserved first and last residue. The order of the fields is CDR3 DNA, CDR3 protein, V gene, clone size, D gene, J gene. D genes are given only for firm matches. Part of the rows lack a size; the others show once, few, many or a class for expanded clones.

CDR3nt: TGTGCCAGCAGTTACCAGAGCGGGAATGAGCAGTTCTTC
CDR3aa: CASSYQSGNEQFF
v_gene: TRBV6-5
abundance: -
d_gene: -
j_gene: TRBJ2-1

CDR3nt: TGTGCCAGCCAAAGCCTCAACAGGGGGCGGGAGCCCCAGCATTTT
CDR3aa: CASQSLNRGREPQHF
v_gene: TRBV6-5
abundance: -
d_gene: TRBD1
j_gene: TRBJ1-5

CDR3nt: TGTGCCAGCAGACCCCGGGGGGCGAACACTGAAGCTTTCTTT
CDR3aa: CASRPRGANTEAFF
v_gene: TRBV19
abundance: few
d_gene: -
j_gene: TRBJ1-1

CDR3nt: TGTGCCAGTAGTACCCTCGGGGGACAGGGGAGCGAAAAACTGTTTTTT
CDR3aa: CASSTLGGQGSEKLFF
v_gene: TRBV19
abundance: -
d_gene: TRBD1
j_gene: TRBJ1-4

CDR3nt: TGTGCCATCAGCGTCTCGAGCGAGGATCAGCCCCAGCATTTT
CDR3aa: CAISVSSEDQPQHF
v_gene: TRBV10-3
abundance: -
d_gene: -
j_gene: TRBJ1-5

CDR3nt: TGTGCCTGGAATACAGTCTATGGCTACACCTTC
CDR3aa: CAWNTVYGYTF
v_gene: TRBV30
abundance: few
d_gene: -
j_gene: TRBJ1-2

CDR3nt: TGTGCCAGCAGTTTAGGCACACCTGAAGCTTTCTTT
CDR3aa: CASSLGTPEAFF
v_gene: TRBV12-3/TRBV12-4
abundance: once
d_gene: -
j_gene: TRBJ1-1

CDR3nt: TGCAGTGCTAGGGACAGGACTCTGGACACCTTC
CDR3aa: CSARDRTLDTF
v_gene: TRBV20-1
abundance: -
d_gene: TRBD1
j_gene: TRBJ1-2

CDR3nt: TGTGCCAGCAGCCGGGAGGGCTACGAGCAGTACTTC
CDR3aa: CASSREGYEQYF
v_gene: TRBV3-1/TRBV3-2
abundance: -
d_gene: TRBD2
j_gene: TRBJ2-7

CDR3nt: TGTGCCAGCAGCGTAGCGGGGGGTATAAATGAGCAGTTCTTC
CDR3aa: CASSVAGGINEQFF
v_gene: TRBV9
abundance: -
d_gene: TRBD2
j_gene: TRBJ2-1

CDR3nt: TGTGCCAGCAGCCCCTCCGGGACAGCTGAAGCTTTCTTT
CDR3aa: CASSPSGTAEAFF
v_gene: TRBV7-9
abundance: -
d_gene: TRBD1
j_gene: TRBJ1-1

CDR3nt: TGTGCCAGCAGCCCGGGCGCAGGGGACACTGAAGCTTTCTTT
CDR3aa: CASSPGAGDTEAFF
v_gene: TRBV3-1/TRBV3-2
abundance: -
d_gene: -
j_gene: TRBJ1-1

CDR3nt: TGTGCCAGCAGTCCCAGAGGGCCTGGGGCCAACGTCCTGACTTTC
CDR3aa: CASSPRGPGANVLTF
v_gene: TRBV6-5
abundance: -
d_gene: -
j_gene: TRBJ2-6

CDR3nt: TGTGCCAGCAGCGCCGCACGGGACACGGTAGATTCACCCCTCCACTTT
CDR3aa: CASSAARDTVDSPLHF
v_gene: TRBV9
abundance: few
d_gene: -
j_gene: TRBJ1-6

CDR3nt: TGCAGCGTTGGAGTAAACTCCTACGAGCAGTACTTC
CDR3aa: CSVGVNSYEQYF
v_gene: TRBV29-1
abundance: -
d_gene: -
j_gene: TRBJ2-7

CDR3nt: TGTGCCAGCAGATTTTCTGCCGGGGGAGGTTCCGAGCAGTACTTC
CDR3aa: CASRFSAGGGSEQYF
v_gene: TRBV2
abundance: -
d_gene: -
j_gene: TRBJ2-7

CDR3nt: TGTGCCAGCTCACTCACAGAGAACACTGAAGCTTTCTTT
CDR3aa: CASSLTENTEAFF
v_gene: TRBV18
abundance: -
d_gene: -
j_gene: TRBJ1-1